The clone carrying this T cell receptor beta chain was recorded only once. The sample comes from a study of blood T cell repertoires in COVID-19. Study as a whole: The study drew acute and convalescent COVID-19 samples from the United States, Italy and Spain. In each case, the material was cDNA or gDNA derived from T cells, B-cell-depleted T cells, or PBMCs.

The CDR3 sequence is 15 residues long. Per the germline V gene, CDR1 is MNHNS and CDR2 is SASEGT. The V and J ends lost 3 bases and 6 bases, in that order; junction bases with no gene match: 10. As processed by the authors: Amplifying reference gene primers gave estimates of nucleated cell counts. Method: immunoSEQ multiplex PCR; TCRdb's copy keeps in-frame clones and lacks some. The D gene and trimming were derived from the DNA, and the V and J assignments and clone size from that table. Here the sample spans about 190,000 clones, roughly 80% being singletons. V is TRBV6-1 and J is TRBJ1-1; 7 nucleotides line up with TRBD1. Sequenced: peripheral blood. This receptor was identified in a woman in her thirties or forties with acute or convalescent COVID-19. CDR3 DNA: TGTGCCAGCAGTGACGGACCCGGGACAGCGGCTGAAGCTTTCTTT. This codes for CASSDGPGTAAEAFF.